The 29 T cell receptor beta chains reported below all come from one sample, sequenced in a study of PD-1 blockade in classical Hodgkin lymphoma. Clones were read by immunoSEQ multiplex PCR, and TCRdb kept only the in-frame ones, dropping some. The sample includes tens of thousands of clones, around 79% of them seen just once. Time point specified: cycle 4 day 1 (C4D1), after 5 to 7 weeks of nivolumab. After autologous stem cell transplantation all patients relapsed, and prior brentuximab vedotin exposure differed between cohorts. Specimen: peripheral blood mononuclear cells (PBMCs), collected before the fourth cycle of nivolumab. These receptors originate from a human donor with classical Hodgkin lymphoma.

The chain recombines TRBV25-1 with TRBJ2-1; D is possibly TRBD1 (6 bases). V lost 8 bases, J lost 3 bases, and 20 bases lay in between. The germline CDR1 and CDR2 sequences are MGHDK and SYGVNS. The CDR3 runs to 16 residues. The CDR3 reads CASATYGQNSYNEQFF. The CDR3 DNA sequence: TGTGCCAGCGCCACCTACGGACAGAACAGCTACAATGAGCAGTTCTTC. Full variable domain (remainder filled in from reference TRBV25-1 and TRBJ2-1): EADIYQTPRYLVIGTGKKITLECSQTMGHDKMYWYQQDPGMELHLIHYSYGVNSTEKGDLSSESTVSRIRTEHFPLTLESARPSHTSQYLCASATYGQNSYNEQFFGPGTRLTVL.

The rearrangement joins TRBV18 to TRBJ1-1; D ambiguous. The CDR3 is 14 amino acids. V lost 3 bases and J lost 5, with 13 bases in between. Germline CDR1 and CDR2: KGHSH and LQKENI. CDR3 in amino acids: CASSPSTPGTEAFF. The CDR3 DNA sequence: TGTGCCAGCTCACCCAGTACACCCGGGACTGAAGCTTTCTTT.

This chain uses TRBV9 with TRBJ1-2; D is uncertain. V gave up 0 bases and J gave up 8 bases, with 23 bases separating them. The CDR3 totals 17 residues. Germline V gene data show CDR1 as SGDLS and CDR2 as YYNGEE. The CDR3 spells CASSVAVSVGTVKGYTF. The DNA of the CDR3 is TGTGCCAGCAGCGTAGCTGTTAGCGTGGGTACGGTAAAGGGCTACACCTTC.

The chain uses TRBV2 and TRBJ2-7, with D possibly being TRBD1 (6 bases). The CDR3 loop spans 17 amino acids. The V and J ends lost 1 base and 2 bases respectively, with 18 bases between them. Germline CDR1 and CDR2: SNHLY and FYNNEI. CDR3 sequence reads: CASSEEVAGEIPYEQYF. CDR3 DNA: TGTGCCAGCAGTGAAGAGGTGGCAGGGGAGATACCCTACGAGCAGTACTTC. Complete variable domain (other parts from reference TRBV2 and TRBJ2-7): EPEVTQTPSHQVTQMGQEVILRCVPISNHLYFYWYRQILGQKVEFLVSFYNNEISEKSEIFDDQFSVERPDGSNFTLKIRSTKLEDSAMYFCASSEEVAGEIPYEQYFGPGTRLTVT.

This clone was seen only a few times. The chain couples TRBV7-9 to TRBJ2-2; 9 bases agree with TRBD1. The V and J ends lost 5 bases and 3 bases, in that order; junction bases with no gene match: 4. The germline V gene encodes CDR1 SEHNR and CDR2 FQNEAQ (reference sequence). The CDR3 contains 15 residues. The CDR3 spells CASSLRQGDTGELFF. The CDR3 DNA follows: TGTGCCAGCAGCCTAAGACAGGGGGACACCGGGGAGCTGTTTTTT.

A single count supports this clone. The genes are TRBV30 and TRBJ1-6; D possibly corresponds to TRBD1 (5 bases). CDR1 and CDR2 from the germline V gene are GTSNPN and SVGIG (reference sequence). The ends were cut back, 2 bases at V and 8 bases at J, with 10 bases in the middle. CDR3 size: 13 residues. The CDR3 protein is CAWSSGGDSPLHF. The CDR3 DNA follows: TGTGCCTGGAGTTCGGGGGGAGATTCACCCCTCCACTTT.

This clone was found once. The chain combines TRBV11-2 with TRBJ2-7, with 7 bases matching TRBD1. CDR1 is SGHAT and CDR2 is FQNNGV in the germline V gene. The CDR3 is made up of 15 amino acids. The V segment lost 5 bases and the J segment 0 bases; nucleotides outside the gene matches: 7. DNA for the CDR3: TGTGCCAGCAGCAACATAGACAGGGACTCCTACGAGCAGTACTTC. It specifies CASSNIDRDSYEQYF.

This clone was counted only a few times. V and J are TRBV11-3 and TRBJ2-5, with 9 bases aligning to TRBD2. Germline V gene sequence: CDR1 SGHNT, CDR2 YENEEA. V lost 3 bases and J lost 3; bases outside the gene matches: 5. This CDR3 region has 15 residues. The CDR3 loop is CASSFSGGVEETQYF. In nucleotides, the CDR3 is TGTGCCAGCAGCTTTAGCGGGGGTGTAGAAGAGACCCAGTACTTC.

This clone was found once. The chain combines TRBV5-1 with TRBJ2-5, with 7 bases identical to TRBD2. Germline V gene data show CDR1 as SGHRS and CDR2 as YFSETQ. V gave up 0 bases and J gave up 2 bases; unmatched junction bases: 1. The CDR3 length is 14 residues. The CDR3 DNA follows: TGCGCCAGCAGCTTGGTACTAGCGCAAGAGACCCAGTACTTC. This gives the protein CASSLVLAQETQYF.

Relative to its sample, this clone is medium-sized (0.01 to 0.1%). The chain employs TRBV7-9 and TRBJ1-1, with TRBD1 as a possible D gene (6 bases). CDR1 is SEHNR, CDR2 FQNEAQ, per germline (reference sequence). CDR3 length equals 13 residues. V shed 1 base and J shed 10 bases, with 13 bases lying between them. The CDR3 bases are TGTGCCAGCAGCTTAGTATGGGGGCGAGGAGCTTTCTTT. Its translation is CASSLVWGRGAFF. Looking up the rest from reference TRBV7-9 and TRBJ1-1 gives the full variable domain: DTGVSQNPRHKITKRGQNVTFRCDPISEHNRLYWYRQTLGQGPEFLTYFQNEAQLEKSRLLSDRFSAERPKGSFSTLEIQRTEQGDSAMYLCASSLVWGRGAFFGQGTRLTVV.

The chain carries TRBV14 and TRBJ2-7; D gene ambiguous. V was clipped by 0 bases and J by 4 bases, with 16 bases between them. The germline gives CDR1 SGHDN, CDR2 FVKESK. CDR3 length: 16 residues. This CDR3 reads CASSQDGPILKYEQYF. The CDR3 DNA reads TGTGCCAGCAGCCAAGATGGTCCAATCCTGAAATACGAGCAGTACTTC.

V is TRBV5-1 and J is TRBJ2-5; 7 bases match TRBD1. The CDR3 extends over 15 amino acids. The germline gives CDR1 SGHRS, CDR2 YFSETQ. V shed 4 bases, J shed 3 bases, and the junction held 9 bases outside the gene matches. In DNA form, the CDR3 reads TGCGCCAGCAGCGCATCGGGACAGCTTAAAGAGACCCAGTACTTC. Protein: CASSASGQLKETQYF.

The J gene is TRBJ1-6, the V gene TRBV5-1; D possibly corresponds to TRBD1 (5 bases). Germline lookup yields CDR1 SGHRS and CDR2 YFSETQ. V lost 0 bases to trimming and J lost 7 bases, with 14 bases between them. The CDR3 sequence is 16 residues long. The CDR3 reads CASSLVFREPNSPLHF. The CDR3 region has the DNA TGCGCCAGCAGCTTGGTCTTCAGGGAACCCAATTCACCCCTCCACTTT.

The chain joins TRBV25-1 to TRBJ2-7; D is unclear. Germline assignment: CDR1 MGHDK and CDR2 SYGVNS. The CDR3 length is 12 residues. Trimming removed 3 bases at V and 7 bases at J, with 10 bases between. The CDR3 is CASSDQDGEQYF. CDR3 nucleotide sequence: TGTGCCAGCAGTGATCAGGACGGGGAGCAGTACTTC.

The chain couples TRBV9 to TRBJ1-6, with a possible D match to TRBD1 (6 bases). The CDR3 sequence is 14 residues long. Germline lookup yields CDR1 SGDLS and CDR2 YYNGEE. The V and J ends lost 4 bases and 7 bases respectively, with 12 bases between them. In nucleotides, the CDR3 is TGTGCCAGCAGCAATAATCAGGGGAATTCACCCCTCCACTTT. This encodes CASSNNQGNSPLHF.

The V call is TRBV27, the J call TRBJ1-3, with D unclear. CDR3 length: 13 amino acids. Germline-derived CDR1 and CDR2 are MNHEY and SMNVEV (reference sequence). V was shortened by 5 bases and J by 2 bases, with 7 bases between the two germline ends. Here the CDR3 reads CASSDTAGNTIYF. The CDR3 DNA reads TGTGCCAGCAGTGACACGGCTGGAAACACCATATATTTT.

The chain joins TRBV7-2 to TRBJ1-3; D is uncertain. Trimming pared 1 base from V and 0 bases from J, leaving 10 bases between. The CDR3 runs to 16 residues. In germline, CDR1 is SGHTA, CDR2 FQGNSA. In DNA, the CDR3 is TGTGCCAGCAGCTTAGTAGTGCCGTTCTCTGGAAACACCATATATTTT. This gives the protein CASSLVVPFSGNTIYF.

The rearrangement uses TRBV6-5 and TRBJ2-1, with D perhaps given as TRBD1 or TRBD2 (6 bases each). Per germline, CDR1 MNHEY and CDR2 SVGAGI. This CDR3 is 15 amino acids long. V was clipped by 0 bases and J by 7 bases, with 13 bases between them. The CDR3 loop is CASSYSEGVRNEQFF. As DNA, the CDR3 is TGTGCCAGCAGTTACTCGGAGGGGGTAAGGAATGAGCAGTTCTTC.

This chain joins TRBV7-9 and TRBJ1-2, with D tentatively TRBD1 (6 bases). Trimming cost V 4 bases and J 4 bases, with 10 bases left between them. The germline gives CDR1 SEHNR, CDR2 FQNEAQ (reference sequence). CDR3 size: 13 residues. CDR3 sequence reads: CASSSRDIYGYTF. The CDR3 bases are TGTGCCAGCAGCTCCCGGGACATCTATGGCTACACCTTC.

V usage is TRBV29-1 and J usage is TRBJ1-4, with unresolved D. Trimming removed 6 bases from V and 5 bases from J, with 13 bases in between. Germline V lookup: CDR1 SQVTM, CDR2 ANQGSEA. The CDR3 extends over 13 amino acids. The CDR3 protein is CSVADPKNEKLFF. In DNA, the CDR3 is TGCAGCGTCGCCGACCCCAAAAATGAAAAACTGTTTTTT.

This rearrangement joins TRBV6-5 to TRBJ2-7, with D tentatively TRBD1 (5 bases). V was cut by 2 bases and J by 3 bases, with 8 bases left in between. The CDR3 spans 13 residues. Germline V gene lookup returns CDR1 MNHEY and CDR2 SVGAGI. CDR3 sequence reads: CASSYTDSYEQYF. The CDR3 region has the DNA TGTGCCAGCAGTTACACAGACAGCTACGAGCAGTACTTC.

V and J are TRBV6-1 and TRBJ2-3, with 11 bases fitting TRBD1. Germline lookup yields CDR1 MNHNS and CDR2 SASEGT. V trimming: 1 base; J trimming: 4 bases; junction bases outside the gene matches: 1. The CDR3 has 15 residues. The CDR3 DNA is TGTGCCAGCAGTGAAGGGACAGGGGGCGCAGATACGCAGTATTTT. Its translation is CASSEGTGGADTQYF.

The chain employs TRBV28 and TRBJ2-3; the D gene is possibly TRBD1 (6 bases). Germline V CDR1 and CDR2: MDHEN, SYDVKM. The V and J ends lost 5 bases and 8 bases respectively, with 14 bases between them. The CDR3 is 13 residues long. The CDR3: CASSPLDSRTQYF. CDR3 DNA: TGTGCCAGCAGTCCCTTGGACAGTCGTACGCAGTATTTT.

The V and J genes are TRBV19 and TRBJ2-2, with D perhaps matching TRBD2 (7 bases). The V and J ends lost 7 bases and 6 bases respectively, with 24 bases between them. The CDR3 has 17 residues. From germline, CDR1 is LNHDA and CDR2 SQIVND (reference sequence). The chain's CDR3 is CASIEGGAAILSGELFF. CDR3 in DNA: TGTGCCAGTATAGAAGGGGGGGCGGCAATTTTGTCCGGGGAGCTGTTTTTT.

The chain recombines TRBV4-1 with TRBJ2-3; TRBD2 matches 8 bases. The CDR3 is 16 residues long. V lost 4 bases and J lost 2; bases outside the gene matches: 8. In germline, CDR1 is MGHRA, CDR2 YSYEKL. Here the CDR3 DNA reads TGCGCCAGCAGCCCCAGTACGCGGGGGGTCACAGATACGCAGTATTTT. It translates to CASSPSTRGVTDTQYF.

The chain combines TRBV10-3 with TRBJ2-3; 14 bases line up with TRBD2. J was trimmed by 2 bases and V by 8 bases; bases with no gene match: 3. CDR3 length: 15 amino acids. From germline, CDR1 is ENHRY and CDR2 SYGVKD. CDR3 loop: CAIGTSGGTTDTQYF. CDR3 nucleotide sequence: TGTGCCATCGGGACTAGCGGGGGAACCACAGATACGCAGTATTTT.

J is TRBJ1-6 and V is TRBV6-4; D is ambiguous. Germline V CDR1 and CDR2: MRHNA, SNTAGT. The CDR3 consists of 15 residues. Trimming left V 0 bases short and J 11 bases short, with 14 bases between. CDR3 in DNA: TGTGCCAGCAGTGACTCTTCGGAGGGTTGGGCACCCCTCCACTTT. Its protein is CASSDSSEGWAPLHF.

V gene TRBV2 combines with J gene TRBJ2-7; 7 bases align to TRBD1. Looked up from germline, CDR1 is SNHLY and CDR2 is FYNNEI. The CDR3 has 13 amino acids. J gave up 3 bases and V 4 bases, and 3 bases lay outside the gene matches. CDR3 protein: CASSVRGLYEQYF. The CDR3, as DNA: TGTGCCAGCAGTGTAAGGGGGCTCTACGAGCAGTACTTC.

The V call is TRBV27, the J call TRBJ2-4; TRBD2 matches at 8 bases. The CDR3 has 20 residues. CDR1 is MNHEY, CDR2 SMNVEV, per germline (reference sequence). Losses at the gene ends were 2 bases for V and 0 bases for J; bases not matched to a gene: 15. CDR3 loop: CASSLGSNGGGALAKNIQYF. DNA for the CDR3: TGTGCCAGCAGTTTAGGGTCCAACGGGGGGGGAGCCCTAGCCAAAAACATTCAGTACTTC.